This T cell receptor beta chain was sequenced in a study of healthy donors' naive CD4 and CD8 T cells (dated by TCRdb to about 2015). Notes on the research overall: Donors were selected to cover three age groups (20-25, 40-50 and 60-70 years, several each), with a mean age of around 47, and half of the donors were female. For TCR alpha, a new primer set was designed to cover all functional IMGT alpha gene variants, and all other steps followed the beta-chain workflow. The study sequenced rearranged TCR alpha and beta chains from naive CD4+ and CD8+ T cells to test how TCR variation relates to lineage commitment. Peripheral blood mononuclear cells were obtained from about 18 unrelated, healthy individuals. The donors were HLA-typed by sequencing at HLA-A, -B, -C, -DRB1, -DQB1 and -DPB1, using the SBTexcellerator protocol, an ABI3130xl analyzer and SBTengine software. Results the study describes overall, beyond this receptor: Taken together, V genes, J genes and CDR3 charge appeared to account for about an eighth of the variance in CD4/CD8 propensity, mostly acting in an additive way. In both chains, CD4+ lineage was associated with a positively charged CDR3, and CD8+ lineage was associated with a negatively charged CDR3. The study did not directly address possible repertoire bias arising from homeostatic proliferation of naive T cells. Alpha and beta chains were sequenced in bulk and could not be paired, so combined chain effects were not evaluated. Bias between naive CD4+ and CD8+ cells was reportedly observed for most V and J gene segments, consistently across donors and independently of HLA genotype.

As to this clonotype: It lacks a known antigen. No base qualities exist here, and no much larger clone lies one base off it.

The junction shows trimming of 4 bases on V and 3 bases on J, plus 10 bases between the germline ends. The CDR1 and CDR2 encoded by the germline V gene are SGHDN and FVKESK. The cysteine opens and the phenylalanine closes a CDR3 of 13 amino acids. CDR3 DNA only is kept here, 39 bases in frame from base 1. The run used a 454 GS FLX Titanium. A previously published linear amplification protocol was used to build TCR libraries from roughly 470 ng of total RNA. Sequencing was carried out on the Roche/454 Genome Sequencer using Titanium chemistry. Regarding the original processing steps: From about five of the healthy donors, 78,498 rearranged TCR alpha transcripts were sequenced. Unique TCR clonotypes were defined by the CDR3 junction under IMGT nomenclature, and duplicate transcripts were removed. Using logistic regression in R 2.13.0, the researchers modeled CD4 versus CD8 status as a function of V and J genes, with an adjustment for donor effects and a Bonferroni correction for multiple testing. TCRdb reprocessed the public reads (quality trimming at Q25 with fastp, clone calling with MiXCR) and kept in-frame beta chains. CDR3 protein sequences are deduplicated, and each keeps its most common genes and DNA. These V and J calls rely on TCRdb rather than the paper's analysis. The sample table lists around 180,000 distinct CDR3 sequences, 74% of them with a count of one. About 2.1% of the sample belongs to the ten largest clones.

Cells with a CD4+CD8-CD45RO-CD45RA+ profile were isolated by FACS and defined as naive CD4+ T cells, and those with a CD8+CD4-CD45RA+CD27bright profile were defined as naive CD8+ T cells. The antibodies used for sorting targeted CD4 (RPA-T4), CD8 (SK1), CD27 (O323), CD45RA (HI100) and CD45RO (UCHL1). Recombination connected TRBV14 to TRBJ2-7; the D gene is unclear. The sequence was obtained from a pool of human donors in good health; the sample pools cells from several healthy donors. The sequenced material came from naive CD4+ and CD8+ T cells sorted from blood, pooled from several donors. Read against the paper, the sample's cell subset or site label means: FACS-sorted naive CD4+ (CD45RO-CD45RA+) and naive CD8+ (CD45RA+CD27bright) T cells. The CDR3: CASSPLNYYEQYF. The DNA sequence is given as TGTGCCAGCAGCCCTCTCAATTACTACGAGCAGTACTTC.